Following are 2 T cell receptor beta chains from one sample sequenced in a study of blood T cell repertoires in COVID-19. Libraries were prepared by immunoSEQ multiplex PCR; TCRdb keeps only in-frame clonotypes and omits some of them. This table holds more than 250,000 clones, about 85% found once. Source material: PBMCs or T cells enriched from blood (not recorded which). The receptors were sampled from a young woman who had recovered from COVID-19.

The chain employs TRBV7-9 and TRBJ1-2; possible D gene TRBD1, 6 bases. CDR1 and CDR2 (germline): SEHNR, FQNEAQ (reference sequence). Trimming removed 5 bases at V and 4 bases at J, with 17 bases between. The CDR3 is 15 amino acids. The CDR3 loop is CASSPYSQGTYGYTF. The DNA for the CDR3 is TGTGCCAGCAGCCCTTATTCACAGGGAACCTATGGCTACACCTTC.

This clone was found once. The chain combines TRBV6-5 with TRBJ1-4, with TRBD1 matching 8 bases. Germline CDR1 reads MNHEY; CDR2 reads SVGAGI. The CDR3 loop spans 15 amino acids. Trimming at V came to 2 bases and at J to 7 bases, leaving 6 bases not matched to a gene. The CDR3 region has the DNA TGTGCCAGCAGTTACAAGACAGGGGCGAGTGAAAAACTGTTTTTT. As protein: CASSYKTGASEKLFF.